Presented here are 29 T cell receptor beta chains from one specimen sequenced in a study of blood T cell repertoires in COVID-19. Here immunoSEQ multiplex PCR was the method, and the copy in TCRdb shows in-frame clones only, minus some. The table lists about 140,000 clones, roughly 84% of them singletons, with approximately 4.6% in the top ten. The source material was peripheral blood. The receptors stem from a human donor in a cohort sampled during active COVID-19.

This sequence joins TRBV7-3 and TRBJ2-5; TRBD1 matches 9 bases. This CDR3 spans 14 amino acids. After removal of 2 bases from V and 4 bases from J, the junction contained 2 bases not matched to a gene. The germline CDR1 and CDR2 sequences are SGHTA and FQGTGA. In nucleotides, the CDR3 is TGTGCCAGCAGCTTAGGGGGACAGGGAGAGACCCAGTACTTC. This sequence encodes CASSLGGQGETQYF.

This chain uses TRBV5-1 with TRBJ2-2; 10 nucleotides line up with TRBD1. V gave up 6 bases and J gave up 6 bases; unmatched junction bases: 14. This CDR3 is 17 amino acids long. Germline V gene sequence: CDR1 SGHRS, CDR2 YFSETQ. CDR3: CASIQQPGQGMPGELFF. The CDR3 DNA sequence: TGCGCCAGCATCCAACAGCCGGGACAGGGGATGCCCGGGGAGCTGTTTTTT.

The CDR3 bases are TGTGCCAGTAGTAGACTAGCGGAAGAGACCCAGTACTTC. It encodes CASSRLAEETQYF. V is TRBV19 and J is TRBJ2-5; 9 bases match TRBD2. The V segment lost 4 bases and the J segment 3 bases; nucleotides outside the gene matches: 0. Germline V gives CDR1 LNHDA, CDR2 SQIVND (reference sequence). The CDR3 covers 13 residues. Together with reference TRBV19 and TRBJ2-5, the CDR3 gives the full variable domain: DGGITQSPKYLFRKEGQNVTLSCEQNLNHDAMYWYRQDPGQGLRLIYYSQIVNDFQKGDIAEGYSVSREKKESFPLTVTSAQKNPTAFYLCASSRLAEETQYFGPGTRLLVL.

The chain carries TRBV5-6 and TRBJ2-5; 16 bases are a match to TRBD2. With V trimmed by 4 bases and J by 1 base, 4 bases remained unmatched. The V gene's germline CDR1 is SGHDT and CDR2 YYEEEE. CDR3 length equals 17 residues. DNA for the CDR3: TGTGCCAGCAGCCCGGGACTAGCGGGAGGGCCCCAAGAGACCCAGTACTTC. As protein: CASSPGLAGGPQETQYF. Full variable domain (outside the CDR3, taken from reference TRBV5-6 and TRBJ2-5): DAGVTQSPTHLIKTRGQQVTLRCSPKSGHDTVSWYQQALGQGPQFIFQYYEEEERQRGNFPDRFSGHQFPNYSSELNVNALLLGDSALYLCASSPGLAGGPQETQYFGPGTRLLVL.

The chain recombines TRBV5-1 with TRBJ1-2, with TRBD1 matching over 10 bases. Germline V CDR1 and CDR2: SGHRS, YFSETQ. V shed 2 bases and J 7 bases; nucleotides not matched to a gene: 2. The CDR3 is 13 residues long. CDR3 loop: CASSFGDRGGYTF. The CDR3 bases are TGCGCCAGCAGCTTTGGGGACAGGGGTGGCTACACCTTC. Combining the CDR3 with reference TRBV5-1 and TRBJ1-2 gives the whole variable domain KAGVTQTPRYLIKTRGQQVTLSCSPISGHRSVSWYQQTPGQGLQFLFEYFSETQRNKGNFPGRFSGRQFSNSRSEMNVSTLELGDSALYLCASSFGDRGGYTFGSGTRLTVV.

The chain has TRBV5-4 and TRBJ2-3; maybe TRBD2 (5 bases). The CDR3 has 15 amino acids. CDR1 and CDR2 from the germline V gene are SGHNT and YYREEE (reference sequence). With 6 bases removed from V and 2 bases from J, the gap between germline ends came to 16 bases. This CDR3 reads CASMDVRAATDTQYF. The CDR3 DNA follows: TGTGCCAGCATGGACGTTAGAGCGGCCACAGATACGCAGTATTTT.

With respect to this clone: Additional DNA sequences in this sample encode the identical CDR3. J is TRBJ1-1 and V is TRBV19; 7 nucleotides match TRBD1. The CDR3 contains 13 residues. The germline V gene has CDR1 LNHDA and CDR2 SQIVND (reference sequence). V lost 5 bases, J lost 4 bases, and 4 bases stayed unmatched. CDR3 in DNA: TGTGCCAGTAGTGGCAGGGGGGTCACTGAAGCTTTCTTT. Protein sequence: CASSGRGVTEAFF.

This clone appeared once. This rearrangement joins TRBV27 to TRBJ2-7, with 9 bases that match TRBD2. This CDR3 has 16 residues. Unmatched junction bases numbered 6, after V lost 3 bases and J lost 0 bases. CDR1 MNHEY and CDR2 SMNVEV come from the germline V gene (reference sequence). The CDR3 DNA reads TGTGCCAGCAGTTTCTCAGCGGGAGGAAGCTCCTACGAGCAGTACGTC. It yields the protein CASSFSAGGSSYEQYV.

V gene TRBV3-1 (or the pseudogene TRBV3-2) combines with J gene TRBJ1-2; 7 bases are a match to TRBD1. After removal of 3 bases from V and 3 bases from J, the junction contained 16 bases not matched to a gene. CDR1 and CDR2 from the germline V gene are LGHDT and YNNKEL (reference sequence). The CDR3 has 18 residues. The CDR3 DNA follows: TGTGCCAGCAGCCACAGACGGGACAGCCTATCACCCCACTATGGCTACACCTTC. Residues: CASSHRRDSLSPHYGYTF.

The chain couples TRBV29-1 to TRBJ1-1, with 11 nucleotides matching TRBD1. V gave up 7 bases and J gave up 0 bases; unmatched junction bases: 7. The CDR3 is made up of 15 amino acids. Germline values: CDR1 SQVTM, CDR2 ANQGSEA. Here the CDR3 reads CSGDMGQGVNTEAFF. CDR3 sequence (DNA): TGCAGCGGGGATATGGGACAGGGGGTGAACACTGAAGCTTTCTTT.

This clone was observed a single time. V gene TRBV28 combines with J gene TRBJ2-1, with 7 bases fitting TRBD1. The CDR3 loop spans 14 amino acids. Germline V lookup: CDR1 MDHEN, CDR2 SYDVKM. V trimming: 5 bases; J trimming: 9 bases; junction bases outside the gene matches: 10. CDR3 in amino acids: CASSIITGATEQFF. The CDR3 DNA follows: TGTGCCAGCAGTATAATTACAGGGGCGACTGAGCAGTTCTTC.

The chain is built from TRBV19 and TRBJ1-1, with D possibly matching TRBD1 (6 bases). Trimming took 5 bases from V and 11 from J, leaving 15 bases between them. This CDR3 contains 12 residues. Germline V lookup: CDR1 LNHDA, CDR2 SQIVND (reference sequence). The CDR3: CASSDRSQEAFF. The CDR3 coding sequence is TGTGCCAGTAGTGACAGGTCCCAAGAGGCTTTCTTT.

The chain has TRBV7-3 and TRBJ2-1, with 7 bases identical to TRBD2. The CDR3 length is 14 residues. J lost 7 bases, V lost 4 bases, and 7 bases had no gene match. The germline V gene encodes CDR1 SGHTA and CDR2 FQGTGA. CDR3 sequence reads: CASSSLGLKNEQFF. The CDR3 DNA is TGTGCCAGCAGCTCCCTGGGACTAAAGAATGAGCAGTTCTTC.

V gene TRBV7-9 combines with J gene TRBJ2-2; 7 nucleotides match TRBD1. With 2 bases clipped from V and 3 bases from J, the junction kept 9 bases outside the gene matches. Looked up from germline, CDR1 is SEHNR and CDR2 is FQNEAQ (reference sequence). CDR3 length: 17 amino acids. The CDR3 region has the DNA TGTGCCAGCAGCTTACCCAGGGGGTCTCTTTACACCGGGGAGCTGTTTTTT. Encoded protein: CASSLPRGSLYTGELFF. Combining the CDR3 with reference TRBV7-9 and TRBJ2-2 gives the whole variable domain DTGVSQNPRHKITKRGQNVTFRCDPISEHNRLYWYRQTLGQGPEFLTYFQNEAQLEKSRLLSDRFSAERPKGSFSTLEIQRTEQGDSAMYLCASSLPRGSLYTGELFFGEGSRLTVL.

This clone came up once. The chain has TRBV2 and TRBJ2-1; 13 bases agree with TRBD2. V trimming: 5 bases; J trimming: 5 bases; junction bases outside the gene matches: 9. Per the germline V gene, CDR1 is SNHLY and CDR2 is FYNNEI. This CDR3 contains 17 residues. CDR3 residues: CASSQILAGGPHNEQFF. Written as DNA, the CDR3 is TGTGCCAGCAGTCAAATACTAGCGGGAGGGCCACACAATGAGCAGTTCTTC.

The genes are TRBV12-3 or TRBV12-4 and TRBJ2-1; perhaps TRBD2 as D (6 bases). V dropped 7 bases and J dropped 3 bases, with 10 bases sitting between them. This CDR3 has 13 residues. CDR3 region: CASTPGLYNEQFF. CDR3 nucleotides: TGTGCCAGCACACCGGGACTCTACAATGAGCAGTTCTTC.

V is TRBV4-1 and J is TRBJ1-2; TRBD1 matches 8 bases. This CDR3 is 15 amino acids long. Trimming at V came to 0 bases and at J to 7 bases, leaving 7 bases not matched to a gene. Germline V CDR1 and CDR2: MGHRA, YSYEKL. CDR3 nucleotides: TGCGCCAGCAGCCAAGAGATAAGACAGGGGAGTGGCTACACCTTC. This gives the protein CASSQEIRQGSGYTF.

This clone showed up many times. The chain couples TRBV9 to TRBJ2-5; possible D gene TRBD2, 6 bases. Germline CDR1 reads SGDLS; CDR2 reads YYNGEE. The CDR3 covers 13 residues. V was pared by 3 bases and J by 1 base, with 7 bases between. CDR3 nucleotide sequence: TGTGCCAGCAGCGACGGGGGCCAAGAGACCCAGTACTTC. Translation: CASSDGGQETQYF.

The chain couples TRBV28 to TRBJ2-5; TRBD1 matches 7 bases. Trimming removed 4 bases from V and 1 base from J; junction bases left unmatched: 3. Germline CDR1 MDHEN, CDR2 SYDVKM. This CDR3 contains 14 residues. In DNA, the CDR3 is TGTGCCAGCAGTTCGGCAGGGGGCCAAGAGACCCAGTACTTC. Translation gives CASSSAGGQETQYF.

V and J are TRBV20-1 and TRBJ2-7, with 10 bases that match TRBD2. This CDR3 has 15 amino acids. The V gene end was trimmed by 3 bases and the J gene end by 0 bases; junction bases not matched to a gene: 5. Per the germline V gene, CDR1 is DFQATT and CDR2 is SNEGSKA (reference sequence). The CDR3 here is CSASTSGGASYEQYF. CDR3 bases: TGCAGTGCTAGTACCAGCGGGGGGGCCTCCTACGAGCAGTACTTC.

The table lists this clone with a count of one. The chain is built from TRBV6-6 and TRBJ2-3; D is possibly TRBD1 (5 bases). In germline, CDR1 is MNHNY, CDR2 SVGAGI (reference sequence). The V end was cut by 2 bases, the J end by 5 bases, with 14 bases between. The CDR3 contains 15 residues. CDR3 sequence: CASSYGASVGDTQYF. The CDR3 DNA follows: TGTGCCAGCAGTTACGGGGCCTCTGTGGGAGATACGCAGTATTTT.

The count of this clone is one. This sequence joins TRBV5-1 and TRBJ1-2; a weak D match, TRBD1 (6 bases). CDR1 is SGHRS, CDR2 YFSETQ, per germline. The V and J ends lost 3 bases and 4 bases respectively, with 19 bases between them. This CDR3 spans 16 amino acids. The CDR3 is CASSSESPGTLYGYTF. CDR3 bases: TGCGCCAGCAGCTCGGAAAGCCCCGGGACACTCTATGGCTACACCTTC.

The gene calls are TRBV5-6 and TRBJ2-5, with unresolved D. The CDR3 is made up of 14 amino acids. The germline V and J ends were trimmed by 3 bases and 5 bases, with 14 bases remaining between them. Germline-derived CDR1 and CDR2 are SGHDT and YYEEEE. CDR3 in amino acids: CASSSPSVVETQYF. The CDR3 nucleotides read TGTGCCAGCAGCTCCCCATCAGTGGTGGAGACCCAGTACTTC.

The chain links TRBV10-1 to TRBJ2-7, with 8 nucleotides matching TRBD1. The V and J ends lost 2 bases and 4 bases, in that order; junction bases with no gene match: 7. The germline gives CDR1 WNHNN, CDR2 SYGVQD (reference sequence). This CDR3 is 15 amino acids long. CDR3 DNA sequence: TGCGCCAGCAGTGAGGGGACAGGACTTCCTTACGAGCAGTACGTC. Its translation is CASSEGTGLPYEQYV.

V gene TRBV7-9 combines with J gene TRBJ2-3; 7 bases agree with TRBD1. The CDR3 is made up of 15 amino acids. J gave up 2 bases and V 5 bases, and 7 bases lay outside the gene matches. Germline V gene lookup returns CDR1 SEHNR and CDR2 FQNEAQ (reference sequence). The CDR3 protein is CASSLDGTVTDTQYF. The DNA of the CDR3 is TGTGCCAGCAGCCTAGACGGGACAGTCACAGATACGCAGTATTTT.

The rearrangement joins TRBV6-1 to TRBJ1-3; 9 nucleotides match TRBD1. This CDR3 spans 16 amino acids. Unmatched junction bases numbered 7, after V lost 2 bases and J lost 5 bases. The V gene's germline CDR1 is MNHNS and CDR2 SASEGT. This CDR3 reads CASSEIWGQGRNTIYF. DNA for the CDR3: TGTGCCAGCAGTGAAATCTGGGGACAGGGTCGAAACACCATATATTTT.

The V gene is TRBV4-2, the J gene TRBJ2-1; 8 bases are shared with TRBD2. This CDR3 comprises 16 residues. J lost 6 bases, V lost 0 bases, and 7 bases had no gene match. CDR1 is LGHNA and CDR2 is YNFKEQ in the germline V gene. The CDR3 DNA sequence: TGTGCCAGCAGCCAAGATTCGGGGGGGCCGGCCAATGAGCAGTTCTTC. Residues: CASSQDSGGPANEQFF.

The chain combines TRBV21-1 with TRBJ2-7; the table's D call of TRBD2 was not tested on the DNA. TRBV21-1 is a pseudogene segment. The CDR3 is 13 amino acids. CDR3 sequence (DNA): TGTGCCAGCAATAAGCTAGCGGGACTCGAGCAGTACGTC. This translates into CASNKLAGLEQYV.

J is TRBJ2-7 and V is TRBV14, with D perhaps matching TRBD2 (10 bases). This CDR3 is 21 amino acids long. V was shortened by 5 bases and J by 7 bases, with 39 bases between the two germline ends. Per germline, CDR1 SGHDN and CDR2 FVKESK. CDR3 coding DNA: TGTGCCAGCAGCTCCCCCCTTCGGACAGGGGTCCTGCTAGCGGGGGTACGAGAGCAGTACTTC. Its translation: CASSSPLRTGVLLAGVREQYF.